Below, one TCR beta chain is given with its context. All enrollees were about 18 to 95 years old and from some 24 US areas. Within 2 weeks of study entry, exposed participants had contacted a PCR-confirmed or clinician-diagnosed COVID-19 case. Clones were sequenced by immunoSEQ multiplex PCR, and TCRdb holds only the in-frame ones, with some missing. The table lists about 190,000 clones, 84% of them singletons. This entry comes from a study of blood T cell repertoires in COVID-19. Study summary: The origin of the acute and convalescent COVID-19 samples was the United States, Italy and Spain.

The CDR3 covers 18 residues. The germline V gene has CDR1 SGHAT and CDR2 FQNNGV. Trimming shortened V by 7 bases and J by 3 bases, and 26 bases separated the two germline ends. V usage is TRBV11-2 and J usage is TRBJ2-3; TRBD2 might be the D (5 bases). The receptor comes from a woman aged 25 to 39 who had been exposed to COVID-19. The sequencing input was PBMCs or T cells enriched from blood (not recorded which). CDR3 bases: TGTGCCAGCACCCGAGACGAGGGCCCCGGCCGGGCGACAGATACGCAGTATTTT. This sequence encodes CASTRDEGPGRATDTQYF.